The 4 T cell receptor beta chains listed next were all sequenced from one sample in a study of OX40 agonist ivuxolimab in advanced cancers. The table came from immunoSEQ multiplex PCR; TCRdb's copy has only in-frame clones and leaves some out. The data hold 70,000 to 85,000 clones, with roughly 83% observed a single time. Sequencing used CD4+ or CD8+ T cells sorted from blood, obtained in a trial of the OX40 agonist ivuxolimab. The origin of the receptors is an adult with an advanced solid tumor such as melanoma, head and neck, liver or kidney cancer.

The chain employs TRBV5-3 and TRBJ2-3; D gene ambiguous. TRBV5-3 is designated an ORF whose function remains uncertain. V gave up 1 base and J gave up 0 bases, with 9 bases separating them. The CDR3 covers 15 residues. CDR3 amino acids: CARSLQLPSTDTQYF. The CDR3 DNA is TGTGCCAGAAGCTTGCAACTTCCTAGCACAGATACGCAGTATTTT.

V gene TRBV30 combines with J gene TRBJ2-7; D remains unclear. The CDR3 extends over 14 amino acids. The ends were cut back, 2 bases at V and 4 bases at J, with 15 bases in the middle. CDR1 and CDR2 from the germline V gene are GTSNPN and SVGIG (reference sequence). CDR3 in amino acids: CAWSWGGETYEQYF. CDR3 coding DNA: TGTGCCTGGAGTTGGGGTGGGGAAACTTACGAGCAGTACTTC.

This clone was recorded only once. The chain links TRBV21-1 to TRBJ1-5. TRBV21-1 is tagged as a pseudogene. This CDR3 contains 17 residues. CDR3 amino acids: CASSAMLATWHHQPQHF. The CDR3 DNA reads TGTGCCAGCAGTGCAATGCTAGCTACTTGGCATCATCAGCCCCAGCATTTT.

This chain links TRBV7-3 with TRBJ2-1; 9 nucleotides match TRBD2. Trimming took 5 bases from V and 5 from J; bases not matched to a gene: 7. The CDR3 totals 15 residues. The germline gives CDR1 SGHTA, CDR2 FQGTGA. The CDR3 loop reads CASSQGLAKNNEQFF. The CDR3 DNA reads TGTGCCAGCAGCCAAGGACTAGCGAAAAACAATGAGCAGTTCTTC.